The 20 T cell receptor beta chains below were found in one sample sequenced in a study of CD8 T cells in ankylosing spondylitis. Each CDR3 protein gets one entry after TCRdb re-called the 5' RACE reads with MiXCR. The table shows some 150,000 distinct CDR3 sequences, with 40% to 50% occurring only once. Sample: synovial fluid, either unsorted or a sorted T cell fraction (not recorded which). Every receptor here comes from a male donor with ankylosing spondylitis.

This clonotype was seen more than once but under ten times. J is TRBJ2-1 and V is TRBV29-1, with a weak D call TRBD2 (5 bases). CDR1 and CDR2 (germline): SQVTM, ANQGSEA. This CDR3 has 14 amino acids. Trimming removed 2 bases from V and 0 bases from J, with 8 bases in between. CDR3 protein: CSVERGYSYNEQFF. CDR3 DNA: TGCAGCGTTGAACGGGGTTACTCCTACAATGAGCAGTTCTTC.

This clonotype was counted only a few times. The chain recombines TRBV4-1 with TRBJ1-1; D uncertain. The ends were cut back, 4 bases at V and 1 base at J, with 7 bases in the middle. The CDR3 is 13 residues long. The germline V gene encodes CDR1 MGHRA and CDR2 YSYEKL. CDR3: CASSPYWNTEAFF. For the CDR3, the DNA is TGCGCCAGCAGCCCCTATTGGAACACTGAAGCTTTCTTT.

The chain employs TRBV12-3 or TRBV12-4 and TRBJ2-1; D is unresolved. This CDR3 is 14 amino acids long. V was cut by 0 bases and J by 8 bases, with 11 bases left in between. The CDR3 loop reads CASSLASFNYEQFF. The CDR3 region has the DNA TGTGCCAGCAGTTTAGCCAGTTTTAACTATGAGCAGTTCTTC.

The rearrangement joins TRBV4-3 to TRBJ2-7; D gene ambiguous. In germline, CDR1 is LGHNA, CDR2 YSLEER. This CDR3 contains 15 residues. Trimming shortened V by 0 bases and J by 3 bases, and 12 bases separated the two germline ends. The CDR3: CASSQENKANYEQYF. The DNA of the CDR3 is TGCGCCAGCAGCCAAGAGAACAAGGCTAACTACGAGCAGTACTTC.

CDR3: CASGQDYSGNTIYF. DNA for the CDR3: TGTGCCAGCGGACAGGACTACTCTGGAAACACCATATATTTT. The chain couples TRBV28 to TRBJ1-3, with TRBD1 identical over 7 bases. The length of the CDR3 is 14 residues. The germline V gene has CDR1 MDHEN and CDR2 SYDVKM. The junction had 4 bases not matched to a gene; V was cut back by 8 bases and J by 0 bases. The full variable domain, rest sourced from reference TRBV28 and TRBJ1-3, is DVKVTQSSRYLVKRTGEKVFLECVQDMDHENMFWYRQDPGLGLRLIYFSYDVKMKEKGDIPEGYSVSREKKERFSLILESASTNQTSMYLCASGQDYSGNTIYFGEGSWLTVV.

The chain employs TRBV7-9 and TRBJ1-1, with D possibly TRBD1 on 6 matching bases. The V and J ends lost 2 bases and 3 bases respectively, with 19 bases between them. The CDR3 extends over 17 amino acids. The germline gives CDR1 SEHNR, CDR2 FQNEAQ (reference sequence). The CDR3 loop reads CASSLFPRTDPYTEAFF. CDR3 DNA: TGTGCCAGCAGCTTATTCCCTAGGACAGATCCCTACACTGAAGCTTTCTTT.

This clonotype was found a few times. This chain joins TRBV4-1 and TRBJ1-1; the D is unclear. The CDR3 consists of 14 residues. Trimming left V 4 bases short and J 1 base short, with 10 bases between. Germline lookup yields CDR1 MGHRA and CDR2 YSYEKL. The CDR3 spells CASSPHWGNTEAFF. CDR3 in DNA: TGCGCCAGCAGCCCCCACTGGGGGAACACTGAAGCTTTCTTT.

The CDR3 sequence: CASSSSGSNTDTQYF. As DNA, the CDR3 is TGTGCCAGCAGCTCATCCGGGTCCAACACAGATACGCAGTATTTT. The genes are TRBV7-9 and TRBJ2-3; D gene unclear. V lost 4 bases to trimming and J lost 2 bases, with 13 bases between them. CDR1 is SEHNR and CDR2 is FQNEAQ in the germline V gene (reference sequence). The CDR3 totals 15 residues.

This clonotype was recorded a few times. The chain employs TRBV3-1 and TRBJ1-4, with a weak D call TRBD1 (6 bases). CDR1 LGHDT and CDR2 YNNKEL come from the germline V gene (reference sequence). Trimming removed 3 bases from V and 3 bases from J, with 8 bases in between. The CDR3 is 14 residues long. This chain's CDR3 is CASSHTGSNEKLFF. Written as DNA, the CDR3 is TGTGCCAGCAGCCACACAGGGTCTAATGAAAAACTGTTTTTT.

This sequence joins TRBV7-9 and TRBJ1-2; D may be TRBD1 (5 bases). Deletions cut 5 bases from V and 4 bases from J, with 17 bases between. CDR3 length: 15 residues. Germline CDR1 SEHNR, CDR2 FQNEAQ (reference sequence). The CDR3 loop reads CASSHIIRDSYGYTF. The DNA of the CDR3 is TGTGCCAGCAGCCATATAATCAGGGATTCCTATGGCTACACCTTC.

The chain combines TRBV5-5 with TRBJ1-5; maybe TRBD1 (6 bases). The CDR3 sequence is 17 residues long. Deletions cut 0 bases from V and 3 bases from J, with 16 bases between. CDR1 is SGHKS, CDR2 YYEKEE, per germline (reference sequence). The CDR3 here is CASSLAGGWGNNQPQHF. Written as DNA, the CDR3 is TGTGCCAGCAGCTTGGCCGGGGGCTGGGGCAACAATCAGCCCCAGCATTTT.

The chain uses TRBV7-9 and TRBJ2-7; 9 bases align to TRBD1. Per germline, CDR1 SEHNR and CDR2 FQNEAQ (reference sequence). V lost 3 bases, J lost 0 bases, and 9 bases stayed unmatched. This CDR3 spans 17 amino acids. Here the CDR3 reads CASSLRSGTGSSYEQYF. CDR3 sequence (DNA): TGTGCCAGCAGCTTGCGGTCCGGGACAGGGAGCTCCTACGAGCAGTACTTC.

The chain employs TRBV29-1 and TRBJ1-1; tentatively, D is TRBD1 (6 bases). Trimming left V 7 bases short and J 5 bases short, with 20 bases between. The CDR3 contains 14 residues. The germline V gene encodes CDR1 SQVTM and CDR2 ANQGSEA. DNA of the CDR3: TGCAGCGCTCATTCGTCAGGGGAGGGGACTGAAGCTTTCTTT. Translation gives CSAHSSGEGTEAFF. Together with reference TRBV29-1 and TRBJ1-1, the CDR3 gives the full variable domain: SAVISQKPSRDICQRGTSLTIQCQVDSQVTMMFWYRQQPGQSLTLIATANQGSEATYESGFVIDKFPISRPNLTFSTLTVSNMSPEDSSIYLCSAHSSGEGTEAFFGQGTRLTVV.

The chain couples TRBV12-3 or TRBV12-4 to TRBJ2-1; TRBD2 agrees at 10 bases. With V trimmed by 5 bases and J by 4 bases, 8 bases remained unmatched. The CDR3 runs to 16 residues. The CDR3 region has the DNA TGTGCCAGCAGTCAGGACGGGACTAGCGATTACAATGAGCAGTTCTTC. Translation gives CASSQDGTSDYNEQFF.

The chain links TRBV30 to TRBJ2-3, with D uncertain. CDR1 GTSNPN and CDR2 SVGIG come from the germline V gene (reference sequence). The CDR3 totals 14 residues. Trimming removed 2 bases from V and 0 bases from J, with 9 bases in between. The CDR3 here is CAWSWVVSTDTQYF. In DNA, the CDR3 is TGTGCCTGGAGTTGGGTAGTTAGCACAGATACGCAGTATTTT.

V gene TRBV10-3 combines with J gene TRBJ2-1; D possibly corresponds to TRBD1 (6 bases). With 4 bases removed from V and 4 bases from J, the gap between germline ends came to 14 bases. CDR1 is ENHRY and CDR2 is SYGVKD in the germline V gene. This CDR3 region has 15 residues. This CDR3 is CAISGPGHPYNEQFF. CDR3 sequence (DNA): TGTGCCATCAGTGGGCCGGGACACCCTTACAATGAGCAGTTCTTC.

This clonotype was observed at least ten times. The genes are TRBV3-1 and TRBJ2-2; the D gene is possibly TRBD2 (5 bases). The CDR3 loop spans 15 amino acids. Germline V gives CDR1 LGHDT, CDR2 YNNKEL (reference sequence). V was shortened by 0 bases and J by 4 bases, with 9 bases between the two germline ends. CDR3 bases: TGTGCCAGCAGCCAAGAAGGGAGAACCACCGGGGAGCTGTTTTTT. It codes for CASSQEGRTTGELFF.

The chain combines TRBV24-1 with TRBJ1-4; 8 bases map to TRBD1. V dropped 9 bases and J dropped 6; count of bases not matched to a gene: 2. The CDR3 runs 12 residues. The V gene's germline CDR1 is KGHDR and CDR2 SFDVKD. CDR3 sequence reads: CATPDRDEKLFF. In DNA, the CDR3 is TGTGCCACCCCGGACAGGGATGAAAAACTGTTTTTT.

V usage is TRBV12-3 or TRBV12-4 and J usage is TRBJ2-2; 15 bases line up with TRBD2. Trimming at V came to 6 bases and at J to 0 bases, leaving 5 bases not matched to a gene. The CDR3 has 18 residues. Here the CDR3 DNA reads TGTGCCAGCAGCCCTGGACTAGCGGGGGGGGCGAACACCGGGGAGCTGTTTTTT. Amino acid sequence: CASSPGLAGGANTGELFF.

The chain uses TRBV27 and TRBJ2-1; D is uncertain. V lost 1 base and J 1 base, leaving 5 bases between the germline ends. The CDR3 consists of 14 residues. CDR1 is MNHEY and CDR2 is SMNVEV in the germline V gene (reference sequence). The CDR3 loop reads CASSLLDSYNEQFF. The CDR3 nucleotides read TGTGCCAGCAGTTTATTAGATTCCTACAATGAGCAGTTCTTC.